The 23 T cell receptor beta chains below come from one sample, sequenced in a study of shared T cell receptors in the human thymus. The data were produced by immunoSEQ multiplex PCR, yet TCRdb's version contains in-frame clones alone and is incomplete. The table records over 650,000 clones, 70% to 90% of them present only once. The sample also formed part of further work on human thymus T cells.

Sequenced material: thymocytes. Every receptor here comes from a boy in the first two years of life with a congenital heart defect.

The table lists this clone with a count of one. This sequence joins TRBV20-1 and TRBJ2-5; D not certain. The germline V gene has CDR1 DFQATT and CDR2 SNEGSKA (reference sequence). The V gene lost 7 bases and the J gene lost 5 bases, with 8 bases spanning the gap. The CDR3 covers 10 residues. This chain's CDR3 is CSGLKETQYF. The CDR3 DNA sequence: TGCAGTGGCCTAAAGGAGACCCAGTACTTC.

The chain recombines TRBV29-1 with TRBJ1-4, with D tentatively TRBD1 (6 bases). V gave up 0 bases and J gave up 3 bases, with 14 bases separating them. This CDR3 spans 16 amino acids. In germline, CDR1 is SQVTM, CDR2 ANQGSEA. The CDR3 DNA sequence: TGCAGCGTTGAAGATTTGTCCAGGGGCTCTAATGAAAAACTGTTTTTT. It encodes CSVEDLSRGSNEKLFF.

This clone was detected once. The rearrangement links TRBV7-9 to TRBJ2-1; 10 nucleotides line up with TRBD2. This CDR3 has 19 residues. CDR1 and CDR2 from the germline V gene are SEHNR and FQNEAQ (reference sequence). The V gene end was trimmed by 2 bases and the J gene end by 7 bases; junction bases not matched to a gene: 17. The CDR3 DNA sequence: TGTGCCAGCAGCTTATATTCCCTTTTGGGTAGCGGGGGGCTGAATGAGCAGTTCTTC. It translates to CASSLYSLLGSGGLNEQFF.

J is TRBJ2-3 and V is TRBV4-3; tentatively, D is TRBD2 (6 bases). Germline CDR1 and CDR2: LGHNA and YSLEER. The CDR3 runs 13 residues. V lost 3 bases, J lost 3 bases, and 7 bases lay in between. As DNA, the CDR3 is TGCGCCAGCAGCCAGGAGGGGACAGATACGCAGTATTTT. As protein: CASSQEGTDTQYF.

V and J are TRBV5-1 and TRBJ2-3, with 8 bases lining up with TRBD1. The CDR3 spans 16 residues. V was clipped by 0 bases and J by 4 bases; unmatched bases: 7. CDR1 and CDR2 (germline): SGHRS, YFSETQ. Here the CDR3 reads CASSLVARGPADTQYF. The CDR3 region has the DNA TGCGCCAGCAGCTTGGTGGCCAGGGGGCCTGCAGATACGCAGTATTTT. Using reference TRBV5-1 and TRBJ2-3 for the parts outside the CDR3, the full variable domain is KAGVTQTPRYLIKTRGQQVTLSCSPISGHRSVSWYQQTPGQGLQFLFEYFSETQRNKGNFPGRFSGRQFSNSRSEMNVSTLELGDSALYLCASSLVARGPADTQYFGPGTRLTVL.

This chain joins TRBV9 and TRBJ1-3, with 7 bases that match TRBD1. Germline CDR1 is SGDLS and CDR2 is YYNGEE. The CDR3 runs 18 residues. The ends lost 2 bases at V and 0 bases at J; junction bases unmatched: 11. The CDR3 nucleotides are TGTGCCAGCAGCGTTTATTCGGGACAGTCCATCTCTGGAAACACCATATATTTT. It yields the protein CASSVYSGQSISGNTIYF.

The V and J genes are TRBV19 and TRBJ2-4, with D uncertain. The CDR3 has 13 amino acids. Per the germline V gene, CDR1 is LNHDA and CDR2 is SQIVND (reference sequence). The V end lost 4 bases, the J end lost 6 bases, and 10 bases lay between the germline ends. The DNA for the CDR3 is TGTGCCAGTAGTAAAGAGCTGAGAAACATTCAGTACTTC. It yields the protein CASSKELRNIQYF.

The chain couples TRBV7-9 to TRBJ1-1; the match to TRBD1 covers 9 bases. The length of the CDR3 is 15 residues. CDR1 and CDR2 (germline): SEHNR, FQNEAQ (reference sequence). V was clipped by 7 bases and J by 5 bases; unmatched bases: 11. Here the CDR3 reads CASTSQGASWTEAFF. For the CDR3, the DNA is TGTGCCAGCACCTCACAGGGGGCCTCGTGGACTGAAGCTTTCTTT.

A note on this clone: This specimen includes other DNA sequences encoding the same CDR3. J is TRBJ1-6 and V is TRBV30, with 7 bases lining up with TRBD1. The germline CDR1 and CDR2 sequences are GTSNPN and SVGIG (reference sequence). The CDR3 extends over 14 amino acids. V lost 0 bases, J lost 13 bases, and 9 bases stayed unmatched. The CDR3 is CAWSVRGRISPLHF. DNA for the CDR3: TGTGCCTGGAGTGTTAGGGGGCGTATTTCCCCCCTCCACTTT. Full variable domain (outside the CDR3, taken from reference TRBV30 and TRBJ1-6): SQTIHQWPATLVQPVGSPLSLECTVEGTSNPNLYWYRQAAGRGLQLLFYSVGIGQISSEVPQNLSASRPQDRQFILSSKKLLLSDSGFYLCAWSVRGRISPLHFGNGTRLTVT.

This chain links TRBV27 with TRBJ1-1; D is possibly TRBD1 (6 bases). The germline V gene encodes CDR1 MNHEY and CDR2 SMNVEV (reference sequence). The CDR3 runs 16 residues. V gave up 5 bases and J gave up 2 bases, with 18 bases separating them. CDR3 residues: CASSAKDSEYNTEAFF. The CDR3 nucleotides read TGTGCCAGCAGTGCAAAGGACAGCGAGTATAACACTGAAGCTTTCTTT.

In this sample, this clone turned up a few times. The rearrangement links TRBV2 to TRBJ2-7, with D possibly matching TRBD2 (7 bases). This CDR3 region has 14 residues. The germline V gene has CDR1 SNHLY and CDR2 FYNNEI. V dropped 8 bases and J dropped 5 bases, with 19 bases sitting between them. CDR3 region: CASARGDNGDEQYF. CDR3 DNA sequence: TGTGCCAGCGCCCGGGGGGACAATGGGGACGAGCAGTACTTC.

The genes are TRBV9 and TRBJ2-7; maybe TRBD2 (5 bases). The CDR3 sequence is 15 residues long. V lost 0 bases and J lost 3, with 13 bases in between. Germline CDR1 reads SGDLS; CDR2 reads YYNGEE. CDR3 amino acids: CASSVEEGLVYEQYF. The CDR3 DNA sequence: TGTGCCAGCAGCGTAGAAGAGGGTCTGGTCTACGAGCAGTACTTC.

The chain uses TRBV7-2 and TRBJ2-3; 8 bases line up with TRBD2. The CDR3 loop spans 17 amino acids. CDR1 is SGHTA, CDR2 FQGNSA, per germline. V was clipped by 2 bases and J by 6 bases; unmatched bases: 13. In DNA form, the CDR3 reads TGTGCCAGCAGCTTACGCCCACTAGCGGACCGGTGGGATACGCAGTATTTT. This codes for CASSLRPLADRWDTQYF. The full variable domain, completed using reference TRBV7-2 and TRBJ2-3, is GAGVSQSPSNKVTEKGKDVELRCDPISGHTALYWYRQSLGQGLEFLIYFQGNSAPDKSGLPSDRFSAERTGGSVSTLTIQRTQQEDSAVYLCASSLRPLADRWDTQYFGPGTRLTVL.

V is TRBV11-3 and J is TRBJ2-3; TRBD2 might be the D (5 bases). This CDR3 contains 15 residues. Germline V CDR1 and CDR2: SGHNT, YENEEA. V was pared by 0 bases and J by 2 bases, with 9 bases between. CDR3 DNA: TGTGCCAGCAGCTTAGAAAAGCGGATCACAGATACGCAGTATTTT. This translates into CASSLEKRITDTQYF.

This sequence joins TRBV19 and TRBJ1-5; the D gene is possibly TRBD1 (5 bases). The CDR3 is 14 amino acids. Germline lookup yields CDR1 LNHDA and CDR2 SQIVND (reference sequence). V was cut by 10 bases and J by 6 bases, with 19 bases left in between. For the CDR3, the DNA is TGTGCCACCCGGACCTCGGCCACAGGTCAGCCCCAGCATTTT. Encoded protein: CATRTSATGQPQHF.

In the case of this clone: One end of the junction varies from germline; a read error may be responsible. The chain combines TRBV5-6 with TRBJ2-7; TRBD2 aligns across 16 bases. CDR1 is SGHDT, CDR2 YYEEEE, per germline. The CDR3 extends over 18 amino acids. CDR3 nucleotide sequence: TGTGCCAGCAGCTTGGTGGGACTAGCGGGGGGGAGGACCTACGAGCAGTCCTTC. It yields the protein CASSLVGLAGGRTYEQSF.

The rearrangement uses TRBV7-9 and TRBJ2-3; D gene uncertain. Looked up from germline, CDR1 is SEHNR and CDR2 is FQNEAQ (reference sequence). With 5 bases removed from V and 4 bases from J, the gap between germline ends came to 13 bases. This CDR3 is built from 14 residues. DNA for the CDR3: TGTGCCAGCAGCAGCCCCCGTAGTGCAGATACGCAGTATTTT. As protein: CASSSPRSADTQYF.

This clone was found once. V gene TRBV27 combines with J gene TRBJ1-6; D may be TRBD1 (5 bases). The CDR3 has 16 amino acids. Germline lookup yields CDR1 MNHEY and CDR2 SMNVEV (reference sequence). The V gene lost 1 base and the J gene lost 8 bases, with 15 bases spanning the gap. The CDR3 region is CASSLWKGHSHSPLHF. The CDR3, as DNA: TGTGCCAGCAGTTTATGGAAAGGACACTCACATTCACCCCTCCACTTT.

V usage is TRBV25-1 and J usage is TRBJ2-1; 8 bases fit TRBD1. Germline CDR1 is MGHDK and CDR2 is SYGVNS. This CDR3 contains 15 residues. With V trimmed by 5 bases and J by 4 bases, 7 bases remained unmatched. CDR3: CASSSRDRIYNEQFF. Written as DNA, the CDR3 is TGTGCCAGCAGTAGCCGGGACAGGATTTACAATGAGCAGTTCTTC.

This chain connects TRBV6-5 to TRBJ1-6; tentative D call: TRBD1 (6 bases). The length of the CDR3 is 15 residues. The germline gives CDR1 MNHEY, CDR2 SVGAGI. V lost 3 bases and J lost 9, with 15 bases in between. The CDR3 nucleotides are TGTGCCAGCAGTTATGCGGGGGCGCCTAGTTCACCCCTCCACTTT. Translated: CASSYAGAPSSPLHF.

This clone showed up just a few times. The chain uses TRBV9 and TRBJ2-2, with 7 bases identical to TRBD2. The ends lost 0 bases at V and 2 bases at J; junction bases unmatched: 10. Germline lookup yields CDR1 SGDLS and CDR2 YYNGEE. The CDR3 has 18 residues. CDR3 region: CASSVANLGLLNTGELFF. In nucleotides, the CDR3 is TGTGCCAGCAGCGTAGCTAATTTGGGACTACTTAACACCGGGGAGCTGTTTTTT.

The V call is TRBV14, the J call TRBJ1-2, with 10 bases matching TRBD1. The CDR3 contains 15 residues. J lost 6 bases, V lost 4 bases, and 8 bases had no gene match. CDR1 SGHDN and CDR2 FVKESK come from the germline V gene. The CDR3 DNA reads as TGTGCCAGCAGCCGCATGACCGGGACAGGGGATGGCTACACCTTC. This encodes CASSRMTGTGDGYTF.

In this sample, this clone turned up once. The DNA of the CDR3 is TGTGCCAGCAGCCCGCGGTCGTTGTACGAGCAGTACTTC. Translation gives CASSPRSLYEQYF. This sequence joins TRBV27 and TRBJ2-7; D unresolved. Germline V gene data show CDR1 as MNHEY and CDR2 as SMNVEV (reference sequence). The V and J ends lost 6 bases and 4 bases respectively, with 13 bases between them. The CDR3 is made up of 13 amino acids.